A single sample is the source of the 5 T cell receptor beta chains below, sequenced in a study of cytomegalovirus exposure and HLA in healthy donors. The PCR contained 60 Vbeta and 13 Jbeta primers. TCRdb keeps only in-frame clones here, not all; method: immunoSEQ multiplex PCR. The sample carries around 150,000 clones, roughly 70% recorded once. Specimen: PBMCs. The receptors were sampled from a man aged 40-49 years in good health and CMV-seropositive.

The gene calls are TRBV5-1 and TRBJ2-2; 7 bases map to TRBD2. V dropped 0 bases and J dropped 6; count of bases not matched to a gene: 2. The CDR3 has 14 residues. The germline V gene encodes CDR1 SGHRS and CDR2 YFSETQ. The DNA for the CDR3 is TGCGCCAGCAGCTTGGCCAGCGGGGCCGGGGAGCTGTTTTTT. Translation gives CASSLASGAGELFF. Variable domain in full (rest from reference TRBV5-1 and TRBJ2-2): KAGVTQTPRYLIKTRGQQVTLSCSPISGHRSVSWYQQTPGQGLQFLFEYFSETQRNKGNFPGRFSGRQFSNSRSEMNVSTLELGDSALYLCASSLASGAGELFFGEGSRLTVL.

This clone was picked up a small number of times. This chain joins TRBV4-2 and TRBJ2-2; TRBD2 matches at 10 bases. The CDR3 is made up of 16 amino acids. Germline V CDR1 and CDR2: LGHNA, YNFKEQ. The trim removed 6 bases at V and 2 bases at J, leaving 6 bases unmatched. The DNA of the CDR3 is TGTGCCAGCAGAGAAAGCGGGGGGGATAACACCGGGGAGCTGTTTTTT. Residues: CASRESGGDNTGELFF.

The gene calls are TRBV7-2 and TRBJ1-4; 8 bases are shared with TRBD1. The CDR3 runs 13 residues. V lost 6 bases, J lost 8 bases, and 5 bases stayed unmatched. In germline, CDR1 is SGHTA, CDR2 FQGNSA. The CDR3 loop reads CASRRQGAEKLFF. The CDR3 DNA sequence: TGTGCCAGCAGGAGGCAGGGGGCGGAAAAACTGTTTTTT.

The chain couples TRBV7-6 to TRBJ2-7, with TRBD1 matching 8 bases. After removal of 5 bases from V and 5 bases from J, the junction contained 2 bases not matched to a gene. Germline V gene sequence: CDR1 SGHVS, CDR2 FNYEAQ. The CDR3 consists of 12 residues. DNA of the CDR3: TGTGCCAGCAGCCGGACAGGGAACGAGCAGTACTTC. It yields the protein CASSRTGNEQYF.

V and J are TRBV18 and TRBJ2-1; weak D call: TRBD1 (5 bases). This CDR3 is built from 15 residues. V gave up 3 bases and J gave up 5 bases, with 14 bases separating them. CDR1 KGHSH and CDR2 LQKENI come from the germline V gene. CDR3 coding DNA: TGTGCCAGCTCACCGGGTATAGCAGGGAACAATGAGCAGTTCTTC. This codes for CASSPGIAGNNEQFF.